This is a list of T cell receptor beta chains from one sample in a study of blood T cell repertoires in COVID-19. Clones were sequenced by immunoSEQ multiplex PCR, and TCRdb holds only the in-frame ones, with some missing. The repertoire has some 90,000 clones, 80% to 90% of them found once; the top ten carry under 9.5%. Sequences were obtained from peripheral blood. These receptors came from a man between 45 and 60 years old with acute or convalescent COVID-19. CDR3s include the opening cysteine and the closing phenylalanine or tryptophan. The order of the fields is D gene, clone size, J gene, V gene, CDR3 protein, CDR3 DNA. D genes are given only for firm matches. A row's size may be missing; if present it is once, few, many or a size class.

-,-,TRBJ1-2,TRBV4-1,CASSHKGVLYGYTF,TGCGCCAGCAGCCATAAGGGAGTCCTATATGGCTACACCTTC
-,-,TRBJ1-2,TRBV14,CASSPGGVTLSYTF,TGTGCCAGCAGCCCCGGAGGGGTGACGTTAAGCTACACCTTC
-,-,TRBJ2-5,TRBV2,CASSGSETQYF,TGTGCCAGCAGTGGTTCGGAGACCCAGTACTTC
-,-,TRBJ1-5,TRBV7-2,CASSPHLQGNQPQHF,TGTGCCAGCAGCCCGCACCTTCAGGGCAATCAGCCCCAGCATTTT
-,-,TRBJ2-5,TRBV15,CATSRDHGETQYF,TGTGCCACCAGCAGAGATCACGGGGAGACCCAGTACTTC
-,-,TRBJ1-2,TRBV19,CALRYGYGYTF,TGTGCCTTGAGATATGGCTATGGCTACACCTTC
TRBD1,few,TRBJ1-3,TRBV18,CASSQLPGTGNGNTIYF,TGTGCCAGCTCCCAACTTCCCGGGACAGGGAATGGAAACACCATATATTTT
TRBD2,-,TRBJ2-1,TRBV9,CASRNPPGSSGGDNEQFF,TGTGCCAGCAGGAACCCCCCCGGGTCTAGCGGGGGGGACAATGAGCAGTTCTTC
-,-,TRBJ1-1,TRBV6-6,CASSYGGRAVGTEAFF,TGTGCCAGCAGTTATGGTGGCAGGGCGGTTGGCACTGAAGCTTTCTTT
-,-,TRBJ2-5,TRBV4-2,CASSLELVQETQYF,TGTGCCAGCAGCCTCGAGCTTGTCCAAGAGACCCAGTACTTC
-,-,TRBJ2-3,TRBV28,CASSYPGRGVTDTQYF,TGTGCCAGCAGTTACCCCGGCAGGGGGGTCACAGATACGCAGTATTTT
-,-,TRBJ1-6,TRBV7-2,CASSDTTILSPLHF,TGTGCCAGCAGCGACACAACGATTCTATCACCCCTCCACTTT
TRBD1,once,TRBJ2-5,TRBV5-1,CASSLRDRGISYF,TGCGCCAGCAGCTTGCGGGACAGGGGGATATCGTACTTC
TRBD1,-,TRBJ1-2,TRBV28,CASRPPGSGTGIYGYTF,TGTGCCAGCAGACCACCGGGATCCGGGACAGGGATCTATGGCTACACCTTC
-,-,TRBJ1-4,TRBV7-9,CASSLEAPEKLFF,TGTGCCAGCAGCCTCGAGGCTCCCGAAAAACTGTTTTTT
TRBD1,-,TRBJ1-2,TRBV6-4,CASSEGTGSGYTF,TGTGCCAGCAGTGAGGGGACAGGGAGTGGCTACACCTTC
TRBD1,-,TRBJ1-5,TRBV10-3,CAISKGQGGNQPQHF,TGTGCCATCAGTAAGGGACAGGGGGGTAATCAGCCCCAGCATTTT
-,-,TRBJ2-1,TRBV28,CASSLLGTSVLF,TGTGCCAGCAGTTTATTGGGCACCTCGGTACTCTTC
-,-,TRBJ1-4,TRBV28,CASSSEETTNEKLFF,TGTGCCAGCAGTTCAGAGGAAACAACTAATGAAAAACTGTTTTTT
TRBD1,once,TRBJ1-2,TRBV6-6,CASSGQGAQGYTF,TGTGCCAGCAGCGGACAGGGGGCGCAAGGCTACACCTTC
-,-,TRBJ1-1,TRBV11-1,CASSLDRRRNTEAFF,TGTGCCAGCAGCTTAGATCGGAGGCGCAACACTGAAGCTTTCTTT
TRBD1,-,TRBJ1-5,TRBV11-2,CASSLDRGQPQHF,TGTGCCAGCAGCCTGGACAGGGGTCAGCCCCAGCATTTT
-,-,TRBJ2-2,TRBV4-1,CASSQDQVRGNTGELFF,TGCGCCAGCAGCCAAGATCAGGTCAGGGGGAACACCGGGGAGCTGTTTTTT
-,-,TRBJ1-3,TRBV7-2,CASSSTEVLRNTIYF,TGTGCCAGCAGCTCGACAGAGGTATTGAGAAACACCATATATTTT
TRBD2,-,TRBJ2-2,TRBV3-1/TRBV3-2,CASSPRGETGELFF,TGTGCCAGCAGCCCTCGGGGGGAGACCGGGGAGCTGTTTTTT